This T cell receptor beta chain was captured by sequencing in a study of T cell repertoires in cytomegalovirus infection. Study summary: Signatures in public TCR beta sequences pointed to both CMV infection and matching HLA type. Findings of the study overall: Within the response measured ex vivo, HLA-C-restricted CMV-specific TCR beta clonotypes were dominant. Cumulative frequency of public TCR beta families picked out carriers of CMV plus the relevant HLA.

This clonotype was seen only a few times. What it recognizes is unknown. This CDR3 comprises 15 residues. Germline values: CDR1 MNHNY, CDR2 SVGAGI (reference sequence). Trimming took 3 bases from V and 6 from J; bases not matched to a gene: 4. TCRdb passed the reads through MiXCR, listing each CDR3 protein once. This table holds about 680,000 distinct CDR3 sequences, about 24% found once. The sample comprised CD8+ T cells from PBMCs. This clonotype was sampled from a human donor in good health (CMV status not recorded). Some clones in this sample may be carry-over from other donors' samples. The genes are TRBV6-6 and TRBJ2-2, with TRBD2 matching 10 bases. CDR3 bases: TGTGCCAGCAGTTATAGCGGGGGGTGGGCCGGGGAGCTGTTTTTT. This gives the protein CASSYSGGWAGELFF.